This section outlines one TCR beta chain sequence together with its context. This entry is derived from a study of T cell changes during pregnancy in multiple sclerosis. This CDR3 is built from 14 residues. Germline loops: CDR1 LNHDA, CDR2 SQIVND (reference sequence). With V trimmed by 3 bases and J by 5 bases, 2 bases remained unmatched. Profiling relied on immunoSEQ multiplex PCR, and the TCRdb table lists in-frame clones only, not all of them. Altogether about 31,000 clones are present, 88% being singletons, with the ten largest covering 0.6% to 0.9%. The chain links TRBV19 to TRBJ1-2; 11 bases map to TRBD1. The specimen comprised CD4+ T cells from peripheral blood mononuclear cells, sampled in the first trimester of pregnancy. This receptor was obtained from a female donor in good health, enrolled as a control in a pregnancy study. In nucleotides, the CDR3 is TGTGCCAGTAGTATGGACAGGGGGCAATATGGCTACACCTTC. This translates into CASSMDRGQYGYTF.